The source of this TCR beta chain is a study of T cells in Graves' hyperthyroidism and ophthalmopathy. Regions amplified from RNA transcripts were the TCR beta CDR3 regions. The HTBI primer set drove a first-round RT-PCR of the TCR CDR3. MiXCR was run by TCRdb on the multiplex PCR reads, yielding one entry per CDR3 protein. The data show around 580,000 distinct CDR3 sequences, 46% seen once. Clinical symptoms, serum thyroxine and TRAb, thyroid ultrasound and orbital computed tomography together formed the diagnostic basis. The receptor was derived from a woman younger than 30 with Graves' hyperthyroidism. Sequencing used peripheral blood or thyroid tissue (not recorded which).

The CDR3 protein is CATSARDETQYF. CDR3 coding DNA: TGTGCCACCAGTGCTAGAGACGAGACCCAGTACTTC. V usage is TRBV24-1 and J usage is TRBJ2-5, with D unresolved. V dropped 5 bases and J dropped 5 bases, with 8 bases sitting between them. The germline V gene has CDR1 KGHDR and CDR2 SFDVKD. The CDR3 has 12 residues.